Below are 19 T cell receptor beta chains sequenced from a single sample in a study of spatial heterogeneity in lung cancer. TCRdb re-called the 5' RACE reads through MiXCR, storing one row per CDR3 protein. The data contain fewer than 40,000 distinct CDR3 sequences, around 7.5% of them singletons. The time point here: sample taken at primary tumor resection. Whole RNA from tumor, nontumor lung or frozen PBMC was sequenced unsorted. The specimen was PBMCs, collected at surgery. The source is a male donor with early-stage non-small cell lung cancer.

This clonotype was counted only a few times. The V call is TRBV19, the J call TRBJ2-1; perhaps TRBD2 as D (6 bases). Trimming took off 8 bases at V and 6 bases at J, with 14 bases between the two ends. This CDR3 region has 13 residues. Germline CDR1 is LNHDA and CDR2 is SQIVND (reference sequence). CDR3 nucleotides: TGTGCCAGTGGGCGGGACCCCTCCAATGAGCAGTTCTTC. The encoded protein is CASGRDPSNEQFF.

The table lists this clonotype with a few counts. The chain is built from TRBV6-1 and TRBJ2-1, with 8 bases fitting TRBD2. This CDR3 has 15 amino acids. V gave up 4 bases and J gave up 6 bases; unmatched junction bases: 8. The germline gives CDR1 MNHNS, CDR2 SASEGT. DNA for the CDR3: TGTGCCAGCAGTGTCTCCCAGCGGGGGAGCAATGAGCAGTTCTTC. Encoded protein: CASSVSQRGSNEQFF.

This clonotype occurred a few times. The chain has TRBV12-3 or TRBV12-4 and TRBJ2-2; D is uncertain. V lost 6 bases to trimming and J lost 6 bases, with 11 bases between them. CDR3 length: 13 residues. This CDR3 is CASSPYEAGELFF. The DNA of the CDR3 is TGTGCCAGCAGCCCCTATGAAGCCGGGGAGCTGTTTTTT.

This clonotype has a count of ten or more. The rearrangement links TRBV2 to TRBJ2-5, with D possibly TRBD1 on 6 matching bases. Trimming removed 6 bases from V and 2 bases from J, with 10 bases in between. This CDR3 region has 13 residues. CDR1 and CDR2 from the germline V gene are SNHLY and FYNNEI. The CDR3 protein is CASRVDRQETQYF. CDR3 DNA: TGTGCCAGCAGGGTGGACAGACAAGAGACCCAGTACTTC.

This clonotype was counted many times. The rearrangement links TRBV5-4 to TRBJ2-1, with D hard to call. In germline, CDR1 is SGHNT, CDR2 YYREEE (reference sequence). V lost 2 bases, J lost 5 bases, and 8 bases lay in between. The CDR3 contains 13 residues. The CDR3 region has the DNA TGTGCCAGCAGCTTCGGACGGCACAATGAGCAGTTCTTC. Translated, it gives CASSFGRHNEQFF.

To note about this clonotype: One end of the junction does not line up with germline, which may come from a read error. The chain employs TRBV20-1 and TRBJ2-3, with 12 nucleotides matching TRBD2. The length of the CDR3 is 12 residues. CDR1 and CDR2 (germline): DFQATT, SNEGSKA (reference sequence). The CDR3 DNA follows: TGTCTAGCGGGGGGGAACACAGATACGCAGTATTTT. It yields the protein CLAGGNTDTQYF.

This chain joins TRBV3-1 and TRBJ1-1; unclear D gene. Germline V gene data show CDR1 as LGHDT and CDR2 as YNNKEL (reference sequence). This CDR3 comprises 14 residues. With 1 base removed from V and 1 base from J, the gap between germline ends came to 7 bases. The CDR3 loop reads CASSQVRSNTEAFF. The CDR3 region has the DNA TGTGCCAGCAGCCAAGTTAGGTCGAACACTGAAGCTTTCTTT.

This clonotype was recorded at least ten times. The V gene is TRBV6-5, the J gene TRBJ1-1, with 10 bases aligning to TRBD1. CDR1 and CDR2 from the germline V gene are MNHEY and SVGAGI. This CDR3 is 16 amino acids long. The V and J ends lost 0 bases and 5 bases, in that order; junction bases with no gene match: 6. The CDR3 DNA sequence: TGTGCCAGCAGTTACTCGCGGACAGGGGGTAAGACTGAAGCTTTCTTT. Residues: CASSYSRTGGKTEAFF.

The chain combines TRBV5-1 with TRBJ2-5, with 12 bases that match TRBD1. Germline V gene sequence: CDR1 SGHRS, CDR2 YFSETQ. V was pared by 4 bases and J by 5 bases, with 6 bases of the junction left unmatched. The CDR3 loop spans 15 amino acids. CDR3 DNA sequence: TGCGCCAGCAGCAAAGGGACAGGGGGCGAGGAGACCCAGTACTTC. This gives the protein CASSKGTGGEETQYF.

The CDR3 loop reads CASSLQLAEYNEQFF. DNA of the CDR3: TGTGCCAGCAGCTTGCAACTAGCGGAATACAATGAGCAGTTCTTC. The genes are TRBV5-4 and TRBJ2-1, with TRBD2 matching 8 bases. The CDR3 runs 15 residues. CDR1 SGHNT and CDR2 YYREEE come from the germline V gene (reference sequence). V lost 1 base to trimming and J lost 4 bases; unmatched junction nucleotides: 4.

This clonotype came up many times. This chain links TRBV4-3 with TRBJ1-2; TRBD1 is a possible D gene (6 bases). The CDR3 is 15 residues long. CDR1 is LGHNA, CDR2 YSLEER, per germline. V was pared by 0 bases and J by 5 bases, with 13 bases between. The CDR3 region has the DNA TGCGCCAGCAGCCAAGATTGGGGGCAGGCTTATGGCTACACCTTC. It encodes CASSQDWGQAYGYTF.

There are many counts of this clonotype. This chain's CDR3 is CASPRSDLGSYEQYF. For the CDR3, the DNA is TGTGCCAGCCCGAGGTCGGACCTGGGGTCCTACGAGCAGTACTTC. The V and J genes are TRBV6-1 and TRBJ2-7; D is unresolved. V lost 8 bases, J lost 1 base, and 18 bases lay in between. The CDR3 extends over 15 amino acids. Germline values: CDR1 MNHNS, CDR2 SASEGT.

This clonotype showed up many times. The V call is TRBV15, the J call TRBJ2-3; 11 bases fit TRBD2. This CDR3 is built from 17 residues. Germline CDR1 and CDR2: LNHNV and YYDKDF (reference sequence). J lost 1 base, V lost 6 bases, and 9 bases had no gene match. The CDR3 bases are TGTGCCACCAGGAAGATAGCGGGAGGGCCGGGCACAGATACGCAGTATTTT. Translation: CATRKIAGGPGTDTQYF.

A few counts support this clonotype. The chain employs TRBV20-1 and TRBJ2-3, with D possibly being TRBD1 or TRBD2 (5 bases each). Germline CDR1 DFQATT, CDR2 SNEGSKA (reference sequence). V lost 5 bases to trimming and J lost 2 bases, with 17 bases between them. This CDR3 comprises 15 residues. The DNA for the CDR3 is TGCAGTGCTCCCCCCGGGACCCAACCCACAGATACGCAGTATTTT. Its translation: CSAPPGTQPTDTQYF.

There are many counts of this clonotype. The rearrangement joins TRBV2 to TRBJ2-1; D gene unclear. The V gene lost 8 bases and the J gene lost 1 base, with 15 bases spanning the gap. CDR1 and CDR2 from the germline V gene are SNHLY and FYNNEI. CDR3 length: 15 amino acids. The CDR3 DNA follows: TGTGCCAGCGCGACCGACGCTGCATCCTACAATGAGCAGTTCTTC. It encodes CASATDAASYNEQFF. The full variable domain, its missing parts supplied by reference TRBV2 and TRBJ2-1, is EPEVTQTPSHQVTQMGQEVILRCVPISNHLYFYWYRQILGQKVEFLVSFYNNEISEKSEIFDDQFSVERPDGSNFTLKIRSTKLEDSAMYFCASATDAASYNEQFFGPGTRLTVL.

This clonotype was seen at least ten times. Here the CDR3 reads CSVGYLGSFQETQYF. CDR3 nucleotides: TGCAGCGTTGGATATTTGGGATCCTTTCAAGAGACCCAGTACTTC. The rearrangement uses TRBV29-1 and TRBJ2-5; no definite D call. The CDR3 extends over 15 amino acids. Germline CDR1 is SQVTM and CDR2 is ANQGSEA. Trimming took 4 bases from V and 2 from J, leaving 17 bases between them.

This clonotype has a count of ten or more. The CDR3 loop is CASSQNLGLGETQYF. CDR3 DNA sequence: TGTGCCAGCAGCCAAAACCTCGGGCTAGGTGAGACCCAGTACTTC. The V call is TRBV3-1, the J call TRBJ2-5; no firm D call. The CDR3 loop spans 15 amino acids. V lost 2 bases and J 5 bases, leaving 15 bases between the germline ends. In germline, CDR1 is LGHDT, CDR2 YNNKEL (reference sequence).

This clonotype was observed at least ten times. The germline gene is not matched at one end of the junction; a read error may be the cause. This chain uses TRBV7-7 with TRBJ2-5, with D possibly TRBD2 on 6 matching bases. CDR1 and CDR2 from the germline V gene are SSHAT and FNYEAQ (reference sequence). The CDR3 has 14 residues. The CDR3 reads CASSFSSGLETQYF. CDR3 bases: TGTGCTAGCAGCTTTTCGAGCGGGTTAGAGACCCAGTACTTC.

In its sample, this clonotype was seen many times. This chain links TRBV5-1 with TRBJ2-3, with 10 bases matching TRBD2. V lost 0 bases, J lost 3 bases, and 4 bases stayed unmatched. Germline CDR1 is SGHRS and CDR2 is YFSETQ. CDR3 length: 16 amino acids. CDR3 amino acids: CASSLAVAGGTDTQYF. CDR3 coding DNA: TGCGCCAGCAGCTTGGCCGTAGCGGGGGGAACAGATACGCAGTATTTT.